This T cell receptor beta chain derives from a study of Ad26.COV2.S vaccination and SARS-CoV-2 variants. Treatment specified: around 19 received Ad26.COV2.S at low or high dose, single or two shots; about 5 received placebo; per-sample allocation not given. Day 63 after the first injection of vaccine or placebo was the sampling time. The CDR3 is 13 residues long. The V end was cut by 2 bases, the J end by 2 bases, with 6 bases between. Looked up from germline, CDR1 is SGHRS and CDR2 is YFSETQ. Only in-frame clones appear in the TCRdb table, and some are missing; sequencing was by immunoSEQ multiplex PCR. This table has roughly 700,000 clones, roughly nine tenths appearing once.

The chain has TRBV5-1 and TRBJ2-3, with D hard to call. Here the sequenced sample was peripheral blood, taken in a trial of Ad26.COV2.S vaccine versus placebo. The receptor comes from a person between 18 and 59 years old who received the Ad26.COV2.S COVID-19 vaccine or a placebo. CDR3 in amino acids: CASSLQPTDTQYF. DNA of the CDR3: TGCGCCAGCAGCTTACAGCCCACAGATACGCAGTATTTT. Full variable domain (rest looked up from reference TRBV5-1 and TRBJ2-3): KAGVTQTPRYLIKTRGQQVTLSCSPISGHRSVSWYQQTPGQGLQFLFEYFSETQRNKGNFPGRFSGRQFSNSRSEMNVSTLELGDSALYLCASSLQPTDTQYFGPGTRLTVL.